These 16 T cell receptor beta chains came from one sample sequenced in a study of blood T cells in healthy people across ages. Sample-barcoded 5' priming and a J-beta primer mix drove a second PCR of about 7 to 11 cycles. TCRdb reanalysed the 5' RACE reads using MiXCR and keeps one entry per CDR3 protein. The table includes about 900,000 distinct CDR3 sequences, around 49% detected once. Source material: blood. These TCRs come from a man aged 25 to 45 in good health.

The J gene is TRBJ2-1, the V gene TRBV2; 11 nucleotides agree with TRBD1. The CDR3 covers 14 residues. J was trimmed by 7 bases and V by 6 bases; bases with no gene match: 5. The germline V gene has CDR1 SNHLY and CDR2 FYNNEI. The CDR3 DNA reads TGTGCCAGCAGAGGGACAGGGGGTGCGAATGAGCAGTTCTTC. This codes for CASRGTGGANEQFF.

V is TRBV5-1 and J is TRBJ2-3; no clear D. This CDR3 is built from 14 residues. Germline V gene data show CDR1 as SGHRS and CDR2 as YFSETQ. V gave up 1 base and J gave up 2 bases, with 8 bases separating them. The CDR3 is CASSLNAATDTQYF. The CDR3 nucleotides read TGCGCCAGCAGCTTGAACGCGGCCACAGATACGCAGTATTTT.

This rearrangement joins TRBV5-1 to TRBJ2-3; D is possibly TRBD2 (6 bases). Trimming removed 2 bases from V and 2 bases from J, with 12 bases in between. The CDR3 is 15 amino acids. Germline assignment: CDR1 SGHRS and CDR2 YFSETQ. This CDR3 reads CASSFTEGNTDTQYF. The DNA for the CDR3 is TGCGCCAGCAGCTTTACGGAGGGAAACACAGATACGCAGTATTTT.

Turning to this clonotype: The junction does not match germline at one end; this may be a read error. This rearrangement joins TRBV6-2 or TRBV6-3 to TRBJ2-7, with D hard to call. Near its end, the DNA agrees better with TRBJ2-5, so the J call may be wrong. Germline V CDR1 and CDR2: MNHEY, SVGEGT. CDR3 length: 13 residues. The CDR3 loop reads CASSDSPRETQYF. Written as DNA, the CDR3 is TGTGCCAGCAGTGACTCCCCACGTGAGACCCAGTACTTC.

J is TRBJ2-1 and V is TRBV20-1; D is possibly TRBD2 (6 bases). Germline CDR1 DFQATT, CDR2 SNEGSKA (reference sequence). The V end lost 3 bases, the J end lost 8 bases, and 23 bases lay between the germline ends. The CDR3 has 16 amino acids. CDR3 residues: CSARPTGEPSWDEQFF. The CDR3 DNA is TGCAGTGCTAGGCCTACGGGGGAGCCGTCTTGGGATGAGCAGTTCTTC.

The J gene is TRBJ1-2, the V gene TRBV15; 10 bases agree with TRBD1. From germline, CDR1 is LNHNV and CDR2 YYDKDF (reference sequence). This CDR3 has 16 amino acids. Unmatched junction bases numbered 6, after V lost 0 bases and J lost 5 bases. CDR3 protein: CATSRDFGQGEYGYTF. CDR3 in DNA: TGTGCCACCAGCAGAGATTTTGGACAGGGGGAGTATGGCTACACCTTC.

The J gene is TRBJ2-7, the V gene TRBV20-1; 9 bases align to TRBD2. The CDR3 totals 14 residues. Germline CDR1 reads DFQATT; CDR2 reads SNEGSKA (reference sequence). The V gene end was trimmed by 3 bases and the J gene end by 4 bases; junction bases not matched to a gene: 7. The CDR3 is CSASSLAGSYEQYF. Here the CDR3 DNA reads TGCAGTGCTAGTAGTCTAGCGGGAAGTTACGAGCAGTACTTC.

This chain joins TRBV7-9 and TRBJ2-5, with D possibly being TRBD1 (5 bases). The end of the DNA fits TRBJ2-7 better, so the J call may be wrong. The CDR3 sequence is 12 residues long. Germline V gene data show CDR1 as SEHNR and CDR2 as FQNEAQ (reference sequence). CDR3 in DNA: TGTGCCACCAAGGGGATAGTTCACGAGCAGTACTTC. It is translated as CATKGIVHEQYF.

J is TRBJ2-4 and V is TRBV3-1; TRBD2 agrees at 12 bases. V gave up 4 bases and J gave up 0 bases; unmatched junction bases: 7. Germline values: CDR1 LGHDT, CDR2 YNNKEL (reference sequence). The CDR3 loop spans 18 amino acids. The CDR3 nucleotides are TGTGCCAGCAGCCTCGGACTAGCGGGGCTTGTAGCCAAAAACATTCAGTACTTC. Protein product: CASSLGLAGLVAKNIQYF.

This chain connects TRBV5-1 to TRBJ2-7; a possible D gene is TRBD2 (5 bases). The germline V gene has CDR1 SGHRS and CDR2 YFSETQ. This CDR3 has 13 residues. Deletions cut 4 bases from V and 3 bases from J, with 11 bases between. CDR3 nucleotides: TGCGCCAGCAGCGGAGACTACAGCTACGAGCAGTACTTC. Its translation: CASSGDYSYEQYF.

In nucleotides, the CDR3 is TGCAGTGCTACCCCGATGGGACTAGCGGGGTACAATGAGCAGTTCTTC. This sequence encodes CSATPMGLAGYNEQFF. This chain links TRBV20-1 with TRBJ2-1; TRBD2 aligns across 13 bases. This CDR3 is built from 16 residues. Trimming removed 4 bases from V and 4 bases from J; junction bases left unmatched: 7. The germline gives CDR1 DFQATT, CDR2 SNEGSKA (reference sequence).

The V and J genes are TRBV5-1 and TRBJ2-3; D is possibly TRBD1 or TRBD2 (5 bases each). The germline V and J ends were trimmed by 4 bases and 3 bases, with 12 bases remaining between them. The germline CDR1 and CDR2 sequences are SGHRS and YFSETQ. The CDR3 has 14 residues. The DNA of the CDR3 is TGCGCCAGCAGCGTGGACGGGGCAACAGATACGCAGTATTTT. Its translation: CASSVDGATDTQYF.

The chain combines TRBV11-3 with TRBJ2-3; tentatively, D is TRBD2 (7 bases). CDR1 SGHNT and CDR2 YENEEA come from the germline V gene. This CDR3 contains 17 residues. V lost 0 bases and J lost 4, with 17 bases in between. The DNA for the CDR3 is TGTGCCAGCAGCTTAGATGTCGGGGGGCGCCTCTCAGATACGCAGTATTTT. It specifies CASSLDVGGRLSDTQYF.

This clonotype turned up a few times. This chain uses TRBV4-1 with TRBJ2-3; D call uncertain. This CDR3 has 20 residues. Trimming took off 4 bases at V and 1 base at J, with 27 bases between the two ends. CDR1 is MGHRA, CDR2 YSYEKL, per germline. CDR3 nucleotide sequence: TGCGCCAGCAGCCTACCACCTCTCCGTGGCCAACAAGTGGGCACAGATACGCAGTATTTT. Translated, it gives CASSLPPLRGQQVGTDTQYF.

The J gene is TRBJ2-1, the V gene TRBV5-1, with D unresolved. Trimming took 2 bases from V and 6 from J, leaving 15 bases between them. The CDR3 runs to 15 residues. Per germline, CDR1 SGHRS and CDR2 YFSETQ. The CDR3 DNA reads TGCGCCAGCAGCTTAAGTTGGTCGACAAGCAATGAGCAGTTCTTC. It yields the protein CASSLSWSTSNEQFF.

This clonotype was detected only once. The DNA of the CDR3 is TGTGCCAGCAGCCAAACGTTTTACGAGCAGTTCTTC. This sequence encodes CASSQTFYEQFF. V and J are TRBV3-1 and TRBJ2-1; D gene uncertain. The ends were cut back, 2 bases at V and 10 bases at J, with 9 bases in the middle. The germline CDR1 and CDR2 sequences are LGHDT and YNNKEL (reference sequence). This CDR3 has 12 amino acids.